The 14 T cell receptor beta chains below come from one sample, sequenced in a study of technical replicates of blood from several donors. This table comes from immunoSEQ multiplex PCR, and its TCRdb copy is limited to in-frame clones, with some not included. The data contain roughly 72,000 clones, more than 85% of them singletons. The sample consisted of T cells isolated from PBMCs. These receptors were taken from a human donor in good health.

The CDR3 coding sequence is TGTGCCAGCAGTACGCAACAGGGATGGTGGTGCTACACCTTC. Its protein is CASSTQQGWWCYTF. This rearrangement joins TRBV28 to TRBJ1-2; tentatively, D is TRBD1 (6 bases). The CDR3 consists of 14 residues. CDR1 and CDR2 (germline): MDHEN, SYDVKM. V lost 5 bases and J 9 bases, leaving 19 bases between the germline ends.

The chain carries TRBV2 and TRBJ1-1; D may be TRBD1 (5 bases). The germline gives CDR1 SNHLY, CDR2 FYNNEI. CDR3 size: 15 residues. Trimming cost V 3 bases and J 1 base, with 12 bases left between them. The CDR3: CASSDMGRGNTEAFF. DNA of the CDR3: TGTGCCAGCAGTGATATGGGGAGGGGGAACACTGAAGCTTTCTTT.

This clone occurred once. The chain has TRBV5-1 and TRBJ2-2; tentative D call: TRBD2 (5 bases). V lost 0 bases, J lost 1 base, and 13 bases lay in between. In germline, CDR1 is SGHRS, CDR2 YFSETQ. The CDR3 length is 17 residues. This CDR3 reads CASSLGVRRVNTGELFF. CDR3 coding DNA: TGCGCCAGCAGCTTGGGAGTACGGCGGGTGAACACCGGGGAGCTGTTTTTT.

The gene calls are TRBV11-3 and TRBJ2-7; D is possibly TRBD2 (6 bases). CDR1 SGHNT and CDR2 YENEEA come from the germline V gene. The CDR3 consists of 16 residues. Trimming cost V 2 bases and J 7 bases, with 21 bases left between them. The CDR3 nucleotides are TGTGCCAGCAGCTTAATCGCGCGGGAAATTGGTGGAGAGCAGTACTTC. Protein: CASSLIAREIGGEQYF.

CDR3 sequence reads: CASSQEAGRPEAFF. DNA of the CDR3: TGTGCCAGCAGCCAAGAGGCAGGGAGGCCTGAAGCTTTCTTT. The gene calls are TRBV14 and TRBJ1-1; maybe TRBD1 (5 bases). CDR3 length equals 14 residues. The germline V gene encodes CDR1 SGHDN and CDR2 FVKESK. V lost 0 bases, J lost 6 bases, and 11 bases lay in between.

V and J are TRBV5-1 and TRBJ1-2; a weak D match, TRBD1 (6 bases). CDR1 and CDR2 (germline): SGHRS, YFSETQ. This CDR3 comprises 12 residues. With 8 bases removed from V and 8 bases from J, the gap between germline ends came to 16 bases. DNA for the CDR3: TGCGCCAGTGATTTGCAGGGGAAAGGCTACACCTTC. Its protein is CASDLQGKGYTF.

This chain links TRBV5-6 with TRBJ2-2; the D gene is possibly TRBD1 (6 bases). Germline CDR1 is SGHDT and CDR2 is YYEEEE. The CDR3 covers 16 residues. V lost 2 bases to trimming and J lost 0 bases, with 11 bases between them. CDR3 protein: CASSLTPGANTGELFF. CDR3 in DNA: TGTGCCAGCAGCTTAACTCCAGGGGCGAACACCGGGGAGCTGTTTTTT. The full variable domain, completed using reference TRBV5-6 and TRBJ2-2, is DAGVTQSPTHLIKTRGQQVTLRCSPKSGHDTVSWYQQALGQGPQFIFQYYEEEERQRGNFPDRFSGHQFPNYSSELNVNALLLGDSALYLCASSLTPGANTGELFFGEGSRLTVL.

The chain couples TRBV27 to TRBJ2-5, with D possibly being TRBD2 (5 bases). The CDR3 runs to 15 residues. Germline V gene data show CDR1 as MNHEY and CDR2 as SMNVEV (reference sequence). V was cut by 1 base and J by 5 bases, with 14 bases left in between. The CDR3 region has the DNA TGTGCCAGCAGTTTATGGCAGGACTTAAGGGAGACCCAGTACTTC. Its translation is CASSLWQDLRETQYF.

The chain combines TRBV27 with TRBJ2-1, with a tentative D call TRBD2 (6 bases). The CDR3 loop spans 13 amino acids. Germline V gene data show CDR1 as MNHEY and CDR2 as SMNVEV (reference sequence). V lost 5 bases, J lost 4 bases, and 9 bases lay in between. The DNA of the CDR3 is TGTGCCAGCAGTGATAGCGGATACAATGAGCAGTTCTTC. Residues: CASSDSGYNEQFF.

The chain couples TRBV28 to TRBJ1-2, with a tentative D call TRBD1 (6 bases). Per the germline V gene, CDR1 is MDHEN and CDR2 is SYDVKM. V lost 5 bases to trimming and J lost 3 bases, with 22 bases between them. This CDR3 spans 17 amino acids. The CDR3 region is CASSPYSGGRVYYGYTF. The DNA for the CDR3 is TGTGCCAGCAGTCCATACTCGGGGGGGCGGGTTTACTATGGCTACACCTTC.

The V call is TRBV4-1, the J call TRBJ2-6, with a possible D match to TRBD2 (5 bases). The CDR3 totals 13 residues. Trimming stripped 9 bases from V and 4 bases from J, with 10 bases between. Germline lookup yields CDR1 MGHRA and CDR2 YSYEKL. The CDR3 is CASRAVGANVLTF. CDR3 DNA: TGCGCCAGTCGAGCGGTCGGGGCCAACGTCCTGACTTTC.

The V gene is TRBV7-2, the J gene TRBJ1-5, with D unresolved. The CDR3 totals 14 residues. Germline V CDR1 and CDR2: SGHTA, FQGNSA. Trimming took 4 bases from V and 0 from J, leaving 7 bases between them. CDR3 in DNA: TGTGCCAGCAGCTCGGGAGGTAGCAATCAGCCCCAGCATTTT. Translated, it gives CASSSGGSNQPQHF.

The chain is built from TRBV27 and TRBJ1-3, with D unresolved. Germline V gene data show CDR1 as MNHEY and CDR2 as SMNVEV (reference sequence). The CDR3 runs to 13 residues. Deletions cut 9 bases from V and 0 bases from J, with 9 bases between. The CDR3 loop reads CASQANSGNTIYF. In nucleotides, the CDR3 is TGTGCCAGTCAGGCAAACTCTGGAAACACCATATATTTT.

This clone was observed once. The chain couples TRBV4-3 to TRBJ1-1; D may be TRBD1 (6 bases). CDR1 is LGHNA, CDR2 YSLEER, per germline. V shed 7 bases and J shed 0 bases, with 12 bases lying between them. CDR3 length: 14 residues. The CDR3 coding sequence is TGCGCCAGCACCCGGGGGGGCATGAACACTGAAGCTTTCTTT. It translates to CASTRGGMNTEAFF.